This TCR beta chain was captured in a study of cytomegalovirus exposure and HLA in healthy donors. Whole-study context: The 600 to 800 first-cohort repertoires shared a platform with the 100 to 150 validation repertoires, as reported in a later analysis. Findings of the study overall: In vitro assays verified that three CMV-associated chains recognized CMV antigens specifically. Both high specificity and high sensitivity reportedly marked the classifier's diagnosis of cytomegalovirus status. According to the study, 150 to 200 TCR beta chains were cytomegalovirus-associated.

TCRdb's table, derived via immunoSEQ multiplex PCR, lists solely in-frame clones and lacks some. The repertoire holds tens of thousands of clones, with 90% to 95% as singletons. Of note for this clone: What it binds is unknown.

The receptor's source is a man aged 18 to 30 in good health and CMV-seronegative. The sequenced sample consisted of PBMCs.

This chain's CDR3 is CAISDYRTGGFNEQFF. CDR3 coding DNA: TGTGCCATCAGTGACTACCGGACAGGGGGCTTCAATGAGCAGTTCTTC. The chain combines TRBV10-3 with TRBJ2-1, with 11 bases matching TRBD1. Germline CDR1 and CDR2: ENHRY and SYGVKD. The CDR3 spans 16 residues. V was pared by 3 bases and J by 6 bases, with 7 bases of the junction left unmatched.